The clone carrying this T cell receptor (beta chain) was seen only a few times. The sample belongs to a study of T cell repertoires in cytomegalovirus infection. A single record per CDR3 protein comes from TCRdb applying MiXCR to the reads. The data contain about 98,000 distinct CDR3 sequences, 16% of them seen just once; the ten biggest clones take up about 7.3%. The CDR3 loop spans 13 amino acids. Looked up from germline, CDR1 is DFQATT and CDR2 is SNEGSKA (reference sequence). With V trimmed by 6 bases and J by 5 bases, 7 bases remained unmatched. V and J are TRBV20-1 and TRBJ1-5; 7 nucleotides match TRBD1. This sequence originates from a human donor in good health (CMV status not recorded). Some clones in this sample may be carry-over from other donors' samples. The sequenced sample was PBMCs. The CDR3 sequence is CSATDRPDQPQHF. CDR3 bases: TGCAGTGCCACGGACAGGCCCGATCAGCCCCAGCATTTT.